A selection of T cell receptor beta chains follows, all from one sample in a study of blood T cell repertoires in COVID-19. Sequencing used immunoSEQ multiplex PCR; TCRdb keeps in-frame clones, though not all of them. The sample contains 100,000 to 120,000 clones, 85% to 90% of which appear only once. Sample: peripheral blood. The source is an older woman with COVID-19, enrolled during active disease. Both conserved end residues are trimmed from each CDR3. D genes are given only for firm matches. The size field is filled for only some rows; it gives once, few, many or a size class.

>13|TRBV7-9|TRBD1|NA
ASSLGFDRVYGYT
>13|TRBV5-1|NA|NA
ASSLEGAQSYGYT
>13|TRBV19|NA|NA
ASSMGGIGGEEAF
>13|TRBV9|TRBD2|NA
ASGGTSGYTGELF
>13|TRBV15|TRBD1|NA
ATSRGGTGLYEQY
>10|TRBV7-8|NA|many
ASSSGTETQY
>19|TRBV27|TRBD2|NA
ASRPHLGLAGGGGSTDTQY
>14|TRBV9|TRBD2|NA
ASSPDIAGGPSEQF
>9|TRBV6-5|TRBD1|NA
ASSFQGAYT
>11|TRBV5-1|TRBD1|NA
ASSWDSQETQY
>14|TRBV4-1|NA|NA
ASSTRWAGSTGELF
>11|TRBV11-1|NA|few
ASSPPGENEQY
>14|TRBV6-2/TRBV6-3|NA|few
ASSYSLIQGWETQY
>11|TRBV29-1|NA|few
SVVKPSGNTIY
>14|TRBV6-2/TRBV6-3|NA|NA
ASSPDSFLGNQPQH
>13|TRBV19|TRBD2|NA
ASSPPGGPGSTQY
>11|TRBV29-1|NA|NA
SARGGENTEAF
>14|TRBV19|TRBD1|NA
ATEGQGAQDTDTQY
>11|TRBV30|NA|NA
AWSASGYQPQH
>12|TRBV2|TRBD1|NA
ASTGQGDIYGYT
>12|TRBV7-9|NA|few
ASSSRTVNTEAF
>17|TRBV4-1|TRBD1|NA
ASSQRPAGGVKSNEKLF
>12|TRBV7-9|TRBD1|NA
ASSKTGANTEAF
>11|TRBV6-4|NA|once
ASSSGSPYGYT
>12|TRBV30|NA|NA
AWSGANSGNTIY
>14|TRBV7-2|TRBD2|NA
ASRTGLAGSQETQY
>15|TRBV2|TRBD2|NA
ASSDFGGGPFGETQY
>14|TRBV7-8|NA|NA
ASSLVSGGHSDTQY
>9|TRBV6-6|NA|NA
ASNRAYGYT
>14|TRBV6-1|TRBD1|NA
ASSGYTGGANNEQF
>11|TRBV4-1|TRBD1|few
ASSQTGAYGYT
>14|TRBV12-5|TRBD1|once
ASGLSPGQEKETQY
>13|TRBV4-2|NA|few
ASSPVAGNSYEQY
>12|TRBV14|NA|NA
ASSLNVGGTEAF
>14|TRBV7-9|NA|NA
ASSSRGQGFGNTIY
>18|TRBV7-3|TRBD2|NA
ASSLSASSGGKGSYNEQF
>16|TRBV18|TRBD2|NA
ASSRASAGGSNTGELF
>13|TRBV6-5|TRBD2|NA
ASSTPGLLTGELF
>12|TRBV14|TRBD1|NA
ASSRGQTYSPLH
>14|TRBV28|TRBD1|NA
ASSRRTGGGLRGYT
>11|TRBV2|NA|NA
ASSWESTDTQY
>11|TRBV6-2/TRBV6-3|NA|NA
ASSNRSSYGYT
>16|TRBV5-1|NA|NA
ASSLIIGGEGSSYEQY
>12|TRBV12-5|TRBD2|NA
ASGSSGGQETQY
>13|TRBV6-5|NA|NA
ATTAESAEPGELF
>10|TRBV18|NA|NA
ASSPANQPQH
>14|TRBV9|NA|NA
ASSVGLQGANYGYT
>12|TRBV7-9|TRBD1|NA
ASAPIRGDTEAF
>12|TRBV9|NA|NA
ASSAEVSFYEQF